There are many counts of the clone carrying this T cell receptor (beta chain). As yet, its antigen is unknown. At one end the junction does not follow the germline gene, possibly because of a read error. Using a J-beta primer mix together with a sample-barcoded 5' primer, a second PCR was run for about 6 to 11 cycles. Template switching added a 12-random-nucleotide identifier to every cDNA molecule. Via MiXCR, TCRdb re-called the 5' RACE reads, giving one row per CDR3 protein. The sample records around 1.5 million distinct CDR3 sequences, approximately 59% being singletons. The CDR3 sequence is 14 residues long. Germline-derived CDR1 and CDR2 are SGHRS and YFSETQ. This entry comes from a study of blood T cells in healthy people across ages. The study's findings and limits: Diversity of TCR beta per million T cells declined in a roughly linear way with age. Those diversity estimates obtained from one million T cells were thought to be underestimates. Comparison with aged donors showed that long-lived donors had more naive CD4+ cells and higher diversity.

This clonotype originated in a man between 18 and 35 years old in good health. Sequencing was performed on blood. V gene TRBV5-1 combines with J gene TRBJ2-1; D unresolved. CDR3 DNA sequence: TGTGCCAGCAGTTTAGTTAGCTCCTACAATGAGCAGTTCTTC. Translating gives CASSLVSSYNEQFF.